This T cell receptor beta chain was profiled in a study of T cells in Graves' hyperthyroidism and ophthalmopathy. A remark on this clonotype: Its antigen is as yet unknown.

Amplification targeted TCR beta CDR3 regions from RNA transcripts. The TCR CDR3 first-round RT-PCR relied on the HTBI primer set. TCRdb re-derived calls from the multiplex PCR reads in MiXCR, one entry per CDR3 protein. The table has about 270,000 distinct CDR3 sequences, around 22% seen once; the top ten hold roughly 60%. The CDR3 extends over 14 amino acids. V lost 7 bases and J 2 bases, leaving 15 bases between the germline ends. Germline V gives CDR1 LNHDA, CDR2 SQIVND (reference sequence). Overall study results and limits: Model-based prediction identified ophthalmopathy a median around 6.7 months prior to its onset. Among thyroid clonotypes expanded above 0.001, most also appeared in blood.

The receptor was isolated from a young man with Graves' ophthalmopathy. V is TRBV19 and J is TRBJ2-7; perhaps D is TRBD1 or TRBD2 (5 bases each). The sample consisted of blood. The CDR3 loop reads CASNRNQGAYEQYF. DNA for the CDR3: TGTGCCAGTAATCGGAACCAGGGAGCCTACGAGCAGTACTTC.